The 29 T cell receptor beta chains below were found in one sample sequenced in a study of response to subunit inactivated influenza vaccine. TCRdb re-analysed the RT-PCR reads in MiXCR, keeping a single row per CDR3 protein. The top ten hold 3% of the sample, which has 500,000 or so distinct CDR3 sequences, 16% seen once. Sequences were derived from CD4+ T cells sorted from PBMCs, sampled around 25 months after vaccination. The receptors here all came from a man aged 45 to 70 who received an inactivated influenza vaccine.

The V and J genes are TRBV11-2 and TRBJ2-3; D remains ambiguous. CDR1 is SGHAT and CDR2 is FQNNGV in the germline V gene. The CDR3 has 15 amino acids. V gave up 4 bases and J gave up 5 bases, with 16 bases separating them. The CDR3 protein is CASSYERKSRDTQYF. Here the CDR3 DNA reads TGTGCCAGCAGCTATGAACGAAAAAGTAGAGATACGCAGTATTTT.

This clonotype came up a few times. This rearrangement joins TRBV11-2 to TRBJ2-5; D may be TRBD1 or TRBD2 (5 bases each). Per germline, CDR1 SGHAT and CDR2 FQNNGV. There are 13 residues in the CDR3. Trimming took off 7 bases at V and 4 bases at J, with 13 bases between the two ends. The CDR3 loop reads CASNRGETETQYF. CDR3 in DNA: TGTGCCAGCAACCGGGGCGAAACAGAGACCCAGTACTTC.

With respect to this clonotype: A much larger clone lies a single base off, so this may be a read error. This chain uses TRBV5-6 with TRBJ1-4; possible D gene TRBD1, 5 bases. Germline V gene sequence: CDR1 SGHDT, CDR2 YYEEEE. CDR3 length: 14 amino acids. Trimming cost V 0 bases and J 5 bases, with 8 bases left between them. CDR3 nucleotides: TGTGCCAGCAGCTTGGGGACAAGGAATGAAAAACTGTTTTTT. It translates to CASSLGTRNEKLFF. Combining the CDR3 with reference TRBV5-6 and TRBJ1-4 gives the whole variable domain DAGVTQSPTHLIKTRGQQVTLRCSPKSGHDTVSWYQQALGQGPQFIFQYYEEEERQRGNFPDRFSGHQFPNYSSELNVNALLLGDSALYLCASSLGTRNEKLFFGSGTQLSVL.

There are a few counts of this clonotype. The gene calls are TRBV27 and TRBJ1-1; D gene unclear. Germline lookup yields CDR1 MNHEY and CDR2 SMNVEV (reference sequence). Trimming cost V 7 bases and J 2 bases, with 17 bases left between them. This CDR3 spans 15 amino acids. The DNA for the CDR3 is TGTGCCAGCAAACCCGCTGGTCTCAGAAACACTGAAGCTTTCTTT. Translation gives CASKPAGLRNTEAFF.

The genes are TRBV6-2 or TRBV6-3 and TRBJ2-7; tentative D call: TRBD1 (6 bases). The V gene's germline CDR1 is MNHEY and CDR2 SVGEGT. This CDR3 spans 16 amino acids. V lost 2 bases, J lost 2 bases, and 16 bases lay in between. CDR3 DNA: TGTGCCAGCAGTTACGGGATTACAGGGACCCCCTACGAGCAGTACTTC. Translated, it gives CASSYGITGTPYEQYF.

This clonotype was counted between two and nine times. The chain links TRBV28 to TRBJ2-1; TRBD1 aligns across 7 bases. From germline, CDR1 is MDHEN and CDR2 SYDVKM. The CDR3 is made up of 14 amino acids. The ends lost 4 bases at V and 5 bases at J; junction bases unmatched: 5. The CDR3 here is CASSSGGIDNEQFF. CDR3 DNA: TGTGCCAGCAGTTCAGGGGGAATCGACAATGAGCAGTTCTTC.

The chain joins TRBV24-1 to TRBJ1-5, with D possibly TRBD1 on 6 matching bases. CDR3 length: 14 residues. Looked up from germline, CDR1 is KGHDR and CDR2 is SFDVKD. V lost 7 bases and J 5 bases, leaving 14 bases between the germline ends. CDR3 region: CATSPNRVDQPQHF. The DNA of the CDR3 is TGTGCCACCAGCCCCAACAGGGTTGATCAGCCCCAGCATTTT.

J is TRBJ2-3 and V is TRBV28; D ambiguous. The V gene's germline CDR1 is MDHEN and CDR2 SYDVKM. V was cut by 5 bases and J by 4 bases, with 10 bases left in between. CDR3 length equals 13 residues. CDR3 nucleotides: TGTGCCAGCAGTCCGGCGAACTCAGATACGCAGTATTTT. Protein: CASSPANSDTQYF.

In its sample, this clonotype was seen a few times. The chain has TRBV18 and TRBJ2-3, with unresolved D. CDR1 is KGHSH and CDR2 is LQKENI in the germline V gene. There are 16 residues in the CDR3. Deletions cut 3 bases from V and 2 bases from J, with 15 bases between. CDR3 bases: TGTGCCAGCTCACCTCAGAACATAGGATACACAGATACGCAGTATTTT. Its translation: CASSPQNIGYTDTQYF. Full variable domain (missing parts from reference TRBV18 and TRBJ2-3): NAGVMQNPRHLVRRRGQEARLRCSPMKGHSHVYWYRQLPEEGLKFMVYLQKENIIDESGMPKERFSAEFPKEGPSILRIQQVVRGDSAAYFCASSPQNIGYTDTQYFGPGTRLTVL.

This clonotype was observed many times. The chain uses TRBV12-3 or TRBV12-4 and TRBJ2-7; no clear D. The CDR3 is 15 amino acids. V was clipped by 5 bases and J by 2 bases, with 16 bases between them. For the CDR3, the DNA is TGTGCCAGCAGTCTTACCGGCGGCAGGACCTACGAGCAGTACTTC. It encodes CASSLTGGRTYEQYF.

The chain carries TRBV12-3 or TRBV12-4 and TRBJ2-1; possibly TRBD1 for D (6 bases). The CDR3 is 13 residues long. Trimming took off 1 base at V and 6 bases at J, with 7 bases between the two ends. The CDR3 sequence: CASSLVQGNEQFF. CDR3 nucleotides: TGTGCCAGCAGTTTAGTACAGGGCAATGAGCAGTTCTTC.

This clonotype has a single count. CDR3: CASTTQLQETQYF. The DNA of the CDR3 is TGTGCCAGCACCACTCAGTTGCAAGAGACCCAGTACTTC. The chain joins TRBV7-2 to TRBJ2-5; D gene ambiguous. Germline V gene data show CDR1 as SGHTA and CDR2 as FQGNSA. CDR3 length: 13 residues. Trimming stripped 7 bases from V and 2 bases from J, with 11 bases between.

The chain is built from TRBV2 and TRBJ2-7; D remains ambiguous. Germline values: CDR1 SNHLY, CDR2 FYNNEI. V was trimmed by 6 bases and J by 4 bases, leaving 10 bases between them. The CDR3 runs 12 residues. The CDR3, as DNA: TGTGCCAGCAGGGACCCCTTTTACGAGCAGTACTTC. Translation: CASRDPFYEQYF. The variable domain in full, completed from reference TRBV2 and TRBJ2-7, reads EPEVTQTPSHQVTQMGQEVILRCVPISNHLYFYWYRQILGQKVEFLVSFYNNEISEKSEIFDDQFSVERPDGSNFTLKIRSTKLEDSAMYFCASRDPFYEQYFGPGTRLTVT.

This CDR3 reads CASSPKDRGTEAFF. In DNA, the CDR3 is TGTGCCAGCAGTCCAAAAGACAGGGGGACTGAAGCTTTCTTT. The V gene is TRBV13, the J gene TRBJ1-1; TRBD1 agrees at 9 bases. The CDR3 is made up of 14 amino acids. J was trimmed by 5 bases and V by 6 bases; bases with no gene match: 7. Germline V lookup: CDR1 PRHDT, CDR2 FYEKMQ (reference sequence).

Ten or more counts support this clonotype. The V and J genes are TRBV12-3 or TRBV12-4 and TRBJ1-1; D is ambiguous. The CDR3 is 17 residues long. Trimming removed 5 bases at V and 1 base at J, with 20 bases between. The CDR3 region is CASSPHPAWVGNTEAFF. CDR3 DNA: TGTGCCAGCAGTCCACACCCGGCCTGGGTAGGGAACACTGAAGCTTTCTTT.

This clonotype was recorded at least ten times. V usage is TRBV28 and J usage is TRBJ1-3; no clear D gene. Germline V gene data show CDR1 as MDHEN and CDR2 as SYDVKM. The CDR3 runs to 13 residues. V lost 7 bases and J lost 2, with 9 bases in between. In nucleotides, the CDR3 is TGTGCCAGCATAAGGGCAGCTGGAAACACCATATATTTT. It translates to CASIRAAGNTIYF.

This sequence joins TRBV28 and TRBJ1-4, with D possibly being TRBD1 (5 bases). Germline loops: CDR1 MDHEN, CDR2 SYDVKM. V lost 8 bases and J lost 5, with 18 bases in between. The CDR3 extends over 15 amino acids. The CDR3 here is CASFPGGEVNEKLFF. The CDR3 bases are TGTGCCAGCTTCCCGGGGGGGGAGGTGAATGAAAAACTGTTTTTT.

This clonotype was observed once. The chain carries TRBV9 and TRBJ2-2; D tentatively reads TRBD1 or TRBD2 (5 bases each). Germline V CDR1 and CDR2: SGDLS, YYNGEE. Trimming shortened V by 3 bases and J by 5 bases, and 17 bases separated the two germline ends. The CDR3 totals 16 residues. CDR3 bases: TGTGCCAGCAGCGGACGGGAATCCAGGGTAACCGGGGAGCTGTTTTTT. Translation: CASSGRESRVTGELFF.

This clonotype was observed a few times. The chain carries TRBV20-1 and TRBJ2-7; 14 nucleotides align to TRBD2. Germline V gives CDR1 DFQATT, CDR2 SNEGSKA (reference sequence). J lost 3 bases, V lost 5 bases, and 0 bases had no gene match. There are 13 residues in the CDR3. DNA of the CDR3: TGCAGTGCTGGGACTAGCGGGGGCTACGAGCAGTACTTC. This codes for CSAGTSGGYEQYF.

The rearrangement uses TRBV2 and TRBJ2-1; D is unresolved. The CDR3 totals 13 residues. V lost 2 bases to trimming and J lost 4 bases, with 6 bases between them. Germline V gene lookup returns CDR1 SNHLY and CDR2 FYNNEI. The CDR3 DNA sequence: TGTGCCAGCAGTGAATCTCATTACAATGAGCAGTTCTTC. Translation: CASSESHYNEQFF.

CDR3 residues: CASSKRTRRSTDTQYF. Here the CDR3 DNA reads TGTGCCAGCAGCAAAAGGACGCGTCGTAGCACAGATACGCAGTATTTT. This rearrangement joins TRBV21-1 to TRBJ2-3. TRBV21-1 is a documented pseudogene. The CDR3 covers 16 residues.

This clonotype was detected a few times. The gene calls are TRBV12-3 or TRBV12-4 and TRBJ2-7; D gene ambiguous. V was shortened by 5 bases and J by 6 bases, with 14 bases between the two germline ends. This CDR3 comprises 13 residues. The CDR3 nucleotides read TGTGCCAGCAGTCCCCGGGCTAAAGGCGAGCAGTACTTC. Its translation: CASSPRAKGEQYF.

Details on this clonotype: At one end the junction does not follow the germline gene, possibly because of a read error. The rearrangement uses TRBV3-1 and TRBJ2-3, with 11 bases lining up with TRBD2. CDR1 and CDR2 from the germline V gene are LGHDT and YNNKEL (reference sequence). The CDR3 extends over 19 amino acids. The CDR3 bases are TGTGCCTGCAGCCAAGACGGGATCGGGACTAGCGGAGACGTTGATACGCAGTATTTT. Residues: CACSQDGIGTSGDVDTQYF.

CDR3 loop: CASSQDQASGYTF. The CDR3 nucleotides read TGCGCCAGCAGCCAAGATCAGGCTAGCGGCTACACCTTC. V is TRBV4-1 and J is TRBJ1-2, with D unclear. The V end was cut by 0 bases, the J end by 8 bases, with 10 bases between. Looked up from germline, CDR1 is MGHRA and CDR2 is YSYEKL. CDR3 length equals 13 residues.

This clonotype was counted a few times. V is TRBV20-1 and J is TRBJ1-2, with 8 bases identical to TRBD1. The CDR3 totals 14 residues. Germline trimming cut 3 bases from V and 8 bases from J; bases unmatched to any gene: 11. The germline gives CDR1 DFQATT, CDR2 SNEGSKA (reference sequence). In nucleotides, the CDR3 is TGCAGTGCTAGGAGGGAGGACAGGGTTGCGGGCTACACCTTC. The encoded protein is CSARREDRVAGYTF.

The chain has TRBV28 and TRBJ2-2; a possible D gene is TRBD1 (7 bases). In germline, CDR1 is MDHEN, CDR2 SYDVKM. V was clipped by 7 bases and J by 0 bases, with 18 bases between them. The CDR3 length is 17 residues. The CDR3 bases are TGTGCCAGCACTACCAGGGGGGCGGGCGCGAACACCGGGGAGCTGTTTTTT. As protein: CASTTRGAGANTGELFF.

This clonotype was counted between two and nine times. The CDR3 protein is CASSEALPRASGGPYNEQFF. In DNA, the CDR3 is TGTGCCAGCAGTGAAGCGCTACCTCGAGCGTCGGGGGGGCCCTACAATGAGCAGTTCTTC. The rearrangement joins TRBV2 to TRBJ2-1; 8 bases line up with TRBD2. The CDR3 extends over 20 amino acids. Germline V gives CDR1 SNHLY, CDR2 FYNNEI. V dropped 0 bases and J dropped 2; count of bases not matched to a gene: 15.

This rearrangement joins TRBV20-1 to TRBJ1-5, with D possibly matching TRBD1 (6 bases). The CDR3 spans 15 residues. Germline values: CDR1 DFQATT, CDR2 SNEGSKA (reference sequence). V was shortened by 2 bases and J by 0 bases, with 11 bases between the two germline ends. As DNA, the CDR3 is TGCAGTGCTAGACCGGGGGCCCATAGCAATCAGCCCCAGCATTTT. It is translated as CSARPGAHSNQPQHF.

Only a few counts were recorded for this clonotype. This chain connects TRBV9 to TRBJ1-2; D is unclear. Germline values: CDR1 SGDLS, CDR2 YYNGEE. CDR3 length: 12 residues. The V end lost 3 bases, the J end lost 4 bases, and 7 bases lay between the germline ends. The CDR3 nucleotides are TGTGCCAGCAGCGACACCGCCTATGGCTACACCTTC. Encoded protein: CASSDTAYGYTF. The complete variable domain, with remaining parts taken from reference TRBV9 and TRBJ1-2, reads DSGVTQTPKHLITATGQRVTLRCSPRSGDLSVYWYQQSLDQGLQFLIQYYNGEERAKGNILERFSAQQFPDLHSELNLSSLELGDSALYFCASSDTAYGYTFGSGTRLTVV.